One and the same sample provided the 24 T cell receptor beta chains below, sequenced in a study of identical twins. TCRdb called the 5' RACE reads again in MiXCR, with one record for every CDR3 protein. The sample holds 500,000 to 600,000 distinct CDR3 sequences; approximately 22% are singletons and the top ten take about 0.93%. The sample was also reused in another study, on T cells expressing NK-cell markers.

Sequencing was performed on CD4+ T cells sorted from blood. These receptors came from a woman younger than 35 in good health.

V is TRBV20-1 and J is TRBJ1-5; no clear D gene. V gave up 5 bases and J gave up 9 bases, with 17 bases separating them. The V gene's germline CDR1 is DFQATT and CDR2 SNEGSKA (reference sequence). CDR3 length equals 13 residues. CDR3 in DNA: TGCAGTGCTGGAATGATGGGAGTCCGGCCCCAGCATTTT. Its translation: CSAGMMGVRPQHF.

The V gene is TRBV6-1, the J gene TRBJ1-1; D uncertain. Germline V lookup: CDR1 MNHNS, CDR2 SASEGT. CDR3 size: 13 residues. Trimming cost V 7 bases and J 3 bases, with 12 bases left between them. CDR3 DNA: TGTGCCAGCAAACAATATGGGTACACTGAAGCTTTCTTT. Protein sequence: CASKQYGYTEAFF.

On this clonotype itself: Its ends do not fully match the called genes, so a read error is possible. This chain joins TRBV20-1 and TRBJ2-3; D is perhaps TRBD1 (6 bases). The CDR3 extends over 12 amino acids. Per the germline V gene, CDR1 is DFQATT and CDR2 is SNEGSKA (reference sequence). The CDR3 region has the DNA TGCAGTGCCGCAGGGGCGGCAGATTCGCAGTATTTT. It is translated as CSAAGAADSQYF.

This sequence joins TRBV5-1 and TRBJ2-1; TRBD1 agrees at 9 bases. V shed 3 bases, J shed 4 bases, and the junction held 5 bases outside the gene matches. Germline V gene sequence: CDR1 SGHRS, CDR2 YFSETQ. The length of the CDR3 is 15 residues. The CDR3 sequence is CASSSGGTGYNEQFF. CDR3 nucleotides: TGCGCCAGCAGCTCTGGGGGGACAGGGTACAATGAGCAGTTCTTC.

This chain links TRBV12-3 or TRBV12-4 with TRBJ2-5; 7 bases match TRBD2. The length of the CDR3 is 15 residues. Trimming took 6 bases from V and 0 from J; bases not matched to a gene: 7. The CDR3 DNA is TGTGCCAGCAGCGGGGGAGCGGGGTACCAAGAGACCCAGTACTTC. Protein: CASSGGAGYQETQYF.

The V gene is TRBV11-1, the J gene TRBJ1-2, with TRBD1 identical over 8 bases. This CDR3 spans 14 amino acids. The V and J ends lost 3 bases and 2 bases, in that order; junction bases with no gene match: 2. Per the germline V gene, CDR1 is SGHAT and CDR2 is FQDESV (reference sequence). CDR3: CASSFDRGNYGYTF. The CDR3 DNA reads as TGTGCCAGCAGCTTCGACAGGGGAAACTATGGCTACACCTTC.

The CDR3 bases are TGCGCCAGCAGCTTGGAGCTAGCGGACTACAATGAGCAGTTCTTC. Residues: CASSLELADYNEQFF. The chain joins TRBV5-1 to TRBJ2-1; TRBD2 agrees at 7 bases. J gave up 3 bases and V 0 bases, and 3 bases lay outside the gene matches. Germline values: CDR1 SGHRS, CDR2 YFSETQ. This CDR3 has 15 amino acids.

This clonotype came up a few times. CDR3 sequence: CASSQEGGRNYEQYF. CDR3 DNA: TGCGCCAGCAGCCAAGAGGGTGGCAGAAACTACGAGCAGTACTTC. This chain joins TRBV4-3 and TRBJ2-7; no clear D gene. The CDR3 totals 15 residues. Per the germline V gene, CDR1 is LGHNA and CDR2 is YSLEER. V lost 0 bases and J 3 bases, leaving 12 bases between the germline ends.

The V gene is TRBV2, the J gene TRBJ2-3; possibly TRBD2 for D (5 bases). Trimming took off 3 bases at V and 0 bases at J, with 13 bases between the two ends. CDR3 length equals 16 residues. Germline V gene data show CDR1 as SNHLY and CDR2 as FYNNEI. CDR3: CASSDTVSGSTDTQYF. The CDR3 nucleotides are TGTGCCAGCAGTGACACGGTCAGCGGTAGCACAGATACGCAGTATTTT.

The sample holds a few counts of this clonotype. The chain links TRBV11-2 to TRBJ2-5; TRBD2 agrees at 9 bases. CDR1 is SGHAT, CDR2 FQNNGV, per germline. The CDR3 is 18 amino acids. J was trimmed by 10 bases and V by 1 base; bases with no gene match: 19. CDR3 in DNA: TGTGCCAGCAGCTTAGTAGTAGCGGGAGCCCCAGCCACAATAGGCCAGTACTTC. This translates into CASSLVVAGAPATIGQYF.

J is TRBJ2-1 and V is TRBV19; D perhaps matches TRBD1 (6 bases). The CDR3 covers 15 residues. V was cut by 3 bases and J by 1 base, with 10 bases left in between. CDR1 LNHDA and CDR2 SQIVND come from the germline V gene (reference sequence). The CDR3 region has the DNA TGTGCCAGTAGTATGGCAGGGGCGTCCTACAATGAGCAGTTCTTC. Translated, it gives CASSMAGASYNEQFF.

In its sample, this clonotype was seen a few times. The chain is built from TRBV27 and TRBJ1-2; D gene ambiguous. The ends were cut back, 1 base at V and 0 bases at J, with 12 bases in the middle. This CDR3 is 16 amino acids long. In germline, CDR1 is MNHEY, CDR2 SMNVEV (reference sequence). The CDR3 protein is CASSLFGDSTNYGYTF. CDR3 sequence (DNA): TGTGCCAGCAGTTTATTCGGCGACTCCACTAACTATGGCTACACCTTC.

This clonotype was observed a handful of times. V and J are TRBV20-1 and TRBJ2-5, with D perhaps given as TRBD1 or TRBD2 (6 bases each). Trimming took off 5 bases at V and 5 bases at J, with 24 bases between the two ends. This CDR3 has 16 amino acids. Germline V gene data show CDR1 as DFQATT and CDR2 as SNEGSKA (reference sequence). As DNA, the CDR3 is TGCAGTGCTGGGTCCAGACGGGGGACAAAGAGGGAGACCCAGTACTTC. Protein sequence: CSAGSRRGTKRETQYF.

The rearrangement joins TRBV10-3 to TRBJ1-4; D ambiguous. Germline lookup yields CDR1 ENHRY and CDR2 SYGVKD. Between the trimmed V and J ends, which lost 3 bases and 1 base, there was a span of 9 bases. This CDR3 has 15 residues. CDR3 bases: TGTGCCATCAGTGACACTCGGGGAACTAATGAAAAACTGTTTTTT. This translates into CAISDTRGTNEKLFF.

The sample holds many counts of this clonotype. The chain recombines TRBV29-1 with TRBJ2-1; no firm D call. CDR1 is SQVTM, CDR2 ANQGSEA, per germline. Trimming removed 6 bases from V and 0 bases from J, with 12 bases in between. The CDR3 covers 14 residues. DNA of the CDR3: TGCAGCGTCCCTAAAGGACCCTCCTACAATGAGCAGTTCTTC. Protein sequence: CSVPKGPSYNEQFF.

In this sample, this clonotype turned up a few times. The chain carries TRBV12-3 or TRBV12-4 and TRBJ1-2, with 10 bases lining up with TRBD1. J was trimmed by 6 bases and V by 6 bases; bases with no gene match: 4. This CDR3 has 13 amino acids. The chain's CDR3 is CASRPGTGDGYTF. For the CDR3, the DNA is TGTGCCAGCAGGCCCGGGACAGGGGATGGCTACACCTTC.

The rearrangement links TRBV29-1 to TRBJ2-2; D gene ambiguous. CDR1 and CDR2 (germline): SQVTM, ANQGSEA. CDR3 length equals 11 residues. V was cut by 3 bases and J by 3 bases, with 2 bases left in between. CDR3 protein: CSVDDTGELFF. As DNA, the CDR3 is TGCAGCGTTGATGACACCGGGGAGCTGTTTTTT.

The table lists this clonotype with a few counts. This chain uses TRBV20-1 with TRBJ2-7; D gene uncertain. The V and J ends lost 0 bases and 3 bases respectively, with 6 bases between them. Germline V gene data show CDR1 as DFQATT and CDR2 as SNEGSKA (reference sequence). The length of the CDR3 is 12 residues. The CDR3 loop is CSAREVNYEQYF. The CDR3 DNA follows: TGCAGTGCTAGAGAAGTTAACTACGAGCAGTACTTC.

The chain carries TRBV6-2 or TRBV6-3 and TRBJ1-5, with a possible D match to TRBD1 (5 bases). The CDR3 has 14 residues. Trimming took 4 bases from V and 6 from J, leaving 13 bases between them. Germline loops: CDR1 MNHEY, CDR2 SVGEGT. The CDR3 coding sequence is TGTGCCAGCAGTTGGGACGAAGACGGTCAGCCCCAGCATTTT. It codes for CASSWDEDGQPQHF.

This clonotype was seen a handful of times. This sequence joins TRBV6-1 and TRBJ2-1; D is unresolved. The length of the CDR3 is 13 residues. CDR1 MNHNS and CDR2 SASEGT come from the germline V gene. The V end lost 3 bases, the J end lost 7 bases, and 10 bases lay between the germline ends. CDR3 sequence reads: CASSESDWNEQFF. CDR3 bases: TGTGCCAGCAGTGAGTCGGATTGGAATGAGCAGTTCTTC.

The chain recombines TRBV20-1 with TRBJ2-1; D remains ambiguous. CDR1 is DFQATT and CDR2 is SNEGSKA in the germline V gene (reference sequence). This CDR3 has 12 amino acids. V was cut by 3 bases and J by 8 bases, with 11 bases left in between. CDR3 coding DNA: TGCAGTGCTAGGACTGACATCGATGAGCAGTTCTTC. It encodes CSARTDIDEQFF.

The chain recombines TRBV24-1 with TRBJ2-3, with 7 bases lining up with TRBD1. The CDR3 has 15 residues. V was clipped by 7 bases and J by 3 bases; unmatched bases: 9. Germline V CDR1 and CDR2: KGHDR, SFDVKD. CDR3 amino acids: CATSDRASRTDTQYF. In DNA form, the CDR3 reads TGTGCCACCAGCGACAGGGCCAGTAGGACAGATACGCAGTATTTT.

In its sample, this clonotype was seen many times. This chain connects TRBV29-1 to TRBJ2-1; no clear D gene. The V end lost 4 bases, the J end lost 5 bases, and 3 bases lay between the germline ends. CDR1 and CDR2 (germline): SQVTM, ANQGSEA. The CDR3 length is 10 residues. The CDR3 DNA reads TGCAGCGTTGGGAACAATGAGCAGTTCTTC. The encoded protein is CSVGNNEQFF.

This chain connects TRBV6-1 to TRBJ2-2; unclear D gene. The CDR3 totals 13 residues. Trimming took 6 bases from V and 2 from J, leaving 7 bases between them. The V gene's germline CDR1 is MNHNS and CDR2 SASEGT. The CDR3 DNA reads as TGTGCCAGCAGGGGCGCCAACACCGGGGAGCTGTTTTTT. Its protein is CASRGANTGELFF.